There are many counts of the clone carrying this T cell receptor (beta chain). This record belongs to a study of T cells in Graves' hyperthyroidism and ophthalmopathy. TCR beta CDR3 regions were amplified from RNA. HTBI primers were employed in a first-round RT-PCR of the TCR CDR3. One entry per CDR3 protein, called by TCRdb with MiXCR from the multiplex PCR reads. The sample carries 600,000 to 750,000 distinct CDR3 sequences, around 15% recorded once. V dropped 3 bases and J dropped 1 base, with 3 bases sitting between them. In germline, CDR1 is LGHDT, CDR2 YNNKEL (reference sequence). CDR3 length equals 12 residues.

This chain uses TRBV3-1 with TRBJ1-2, with D uncertain. This receptor was identified in a man aged 45-65 years with Graves' hyperthyroidism. Sequenced sample: blood. CDR3: CASSQINYGYTF. The CDR3 DNA follows: TGTGCCAGCAGCCAGATTAACTATGGCTACACCTTC.